The 16 T cell receptor beta chains below all came from one sample that was sequenced in a study of type 1 and type 2 diabetes patients. Genomic DNA was the PCR template. The TCR beta CDR3 region was amplified using 30 forward and 13 reverse primers. Each CDR3 protein gets one entry after TCRdb re-called the multiplex PCR reads with MiXCR. This sample yields 280,000 or so distinct CDR3 sequences, of which roughly 44% are seen a single time; roughly an eighth belongs to the top ten. Sequences were obtained from peripheral blood mononuclear cells (PBMCs). These receptors all stem from a man between 18 and 35 years old with type 2 diabetes.

The J gene is TRBJ1-6, the V gene TRBV25-1; TRBD1 might be the D (5 bases). Germline V gene sequence: CDR1 MGHDK, CDR2 SYGVNS. Trimming took 2 bases from V and 8 from J, leaving 7 bases between them. There are 13 residues in the CDR3. The CDR3 coding sequence is TGTGCCAGCAGTGAAGGGGCGGATTCACCCCTCCACTTT. It encodes CASSEGADSPLHF.

The chain carries TRBV27 and TRBJ2-7, with TRBD2 matching over 7 bases. Looked up from germline, CDR1 is MNHEY and CDR2 is SMNVEV (reference sequence). J lost 0 bases, V lost 5 bases, and 1 base had no gene match. The CDR3 covers 13 residues. The CDR3 protein is CASSVAGSYEQYF. CDR3 coding DNA: TGTGCCAGCAGTGTAGCGGGCTCCTACGAGCAGTACTTC.

This clonotype was seen more than once but under ten times. The CDR3 region is CSVETLEDYEQYF. The CDR3 bases are TGCAGCGTTGAAACTTTAGAGGATTACGAGCAGTACTTC. The chain joins TRBV29-1 to TRBJ2-7; unclear D gene. The CDR3 contains 13 residues. V was cut by 2 bases and J by 4 bases, with 12 bases left in between. Germline CDR1 and CDR2: SQVTM and ANQGSEA.

The V gene is TRBV25-1, the J gene TRBJ2-5, with D perhaps TRBD1 or TRBD2 (5 bases each). Germline-derived CDR1 and CDR2 are MGHDK and SYGVNS. This CDR3 is 11 amino acids long. Trimming left V 8 bases short and J 2 bases short, with 6 bases between. The CDR3 region is CASGGQETQYF. CDR3 DNA: TGTGCCAGCGGGGGTCAAGAGACCCAGTACTTC.

The chain joins TRBV2 to TRBJ1-1, with 7 positions matching TRBD1. This CDR3 has 14 amino acids. The germline V gene has CDR1 SNHLY and CDR2 FYNNEI. V lost 6 bases to trimming and J lost 3 bases; unmatched junction nucleotides: 7. CDR3 amino acids: CASRLRGLYTEAFF. DNA of the CDR3: TGTGCCAGCAGGCTTAGGGGGCTGTACACTGAAGCTTTCTTT. Together with reference TRBV2 and TRBJ1-1, the CDR3 gives the full variable domain: EPEVTQTPSHQVTQMGQEVILRCVPISNHLYFYWYRQILGQKVEFLVSFYNNEISEKSEIFDDQFSVERPDGSNFTLKIRSTKLEDSAMYFCASRLRGLYTEAFFGQGTRLTVV.

In this sample, this clonotype turned up many times. This chain uses TRBV29-1 with TRBJ1-1; D is undetermined. V was cut by 4 bases and J by 3 bases, with 9 bases left in between. The CDR3 totals 12 residues. Germline V gene data show CDR1 as SQVTM and CDR2 as ANQGSEA. This CDR3 is CSVGSQYTEAFF. Here the CDR3 DNA reads TGCAGCGTTGGAAGCCAGTACACTGAAGCTTTCTTT.

The count of this clonotype is one. The rearrangement uses TRBV6-6 and TRBJ2-5, with 9 bases identical to TRBD2. The CDR3 covers 14 residues. Germline-derived CDR1 and CDR2 are MNHNY and SVGAGI (reference sequence). V lost 2 bases to trimming and J lost 5 bases; unmatched junction nucleotides: 3. CDR3 amino acids: CASSYASGVETQYF. In DNA form, the CDR3 reads TGTGCCAGCAGTTACGCTAGCGGGGTGGAGACCCAGTACTTC.

CDR3: CASSVIGAGANVLTF. The CDR3 region has the DNA TGTGCCAGCAGCGTAATCGGTGCTGGGGCCAACGTCCTGACTTTC. The rearrangement uses TRBV9 and TRBJ2-6, with no clear D. The CDR3 is 15 residues long. Trimming took 1 base from V and 2 from J, leaving 7 bases between them. The germline V gene encodes CDR1 SGDLS and CDR2 YYNGEE.

The chain uses TRBV20-1 and TRBJ2-1; TRBD1 matches at 8 bases. Germline values: CDR1 DFQATT, CDR2 SNEGSKA (reference sequence). The CDR3 has 15 amino acids. The V segment lost 2 bases and the J segment 4 bases; nucleotides outside the gene matches: 7. The DNA of the CDR3 is TGCAGTGCTAGAACCCCGGGACAGGAATACAATGAGCAGTTCTTC. The encoded protein is CSARTPGQEYNEQFF.

This clonotype was counted only a few times. This chain links TRBV19 with TRBJ1-5; D is possibly TRBD1 (5 bases). This CDR3 region has 14 residues. The germline V and J ends were trimmed by 0 bases and 7 bases, with 10 bases remaining between them. Germline V lookup: CDR1 LNHDA, CDR2 SQIVND (reference sequence). CDR3 nucleotide sequence: TGTGCCAGTAGTATAGATGTCAGGGTCCAGCCCCAGCATTTT. Amino acids: CASSIDVRVQPQHF.

The gene calls are TRBV5-1 and TRBJ2-7; a possible D gene is TRBD2 (6 bases). V gave up 6 bases and J gave up 5 bases, with 9 bases separating them. This CDR3 comprises 11 residues. Germline V gene sequence: CDR1 SGHRS, CDR2 YFSETQ. CDR3 protein: CASTEGNEQYF. The CDR3 DNA follows: TGCGCCAGCACGGAGGGTAACGAGCAGTACTTC. Using reference TRBV5-1 and TRBJ2-7 for the parts outside the CDR3, the full variable domain is KAGVTQTPRYLIKTRGQQVTLSCSPISGHRSVSWYQQTPGQGLQFLFEYFSETQRNKGNFPGRFSGRQFSNSRSEMNVSTLELGDSALYLCASTEGNEQYFGPGTRLTVT.

V is TRBV12-3 or TRBV12-4 and J is TRBJ1-2; D is perhaps TRBD1 (5 bases). The CDR3 has 13 residues. Trimming shortened V by 5 bases and J by 4 bases, and 11 bases separated the two germline ends. CDR3 sequence (DNA): TGTGCCAGCAGTCGGCGCGACAGCTATGGCTACACCTTC. Protein: CASSRRDSYGYTF.

This chain uses TRBV4-3 with TRBJ1-1; no clear D. The CDR3 contains 14 residues. V was trimmed by 4 bases and J by 3 bases, leaving 12 bases between them. The V gene's germline CDR1 is LGHNA and CDR2 YSLEER. This CDR3 is CASSLHRADTEAFF. DNA for the CDR3: TGCGCCAGCAGCCTCCACCGCGCGGACACTGAAGCTTTCTTT.

This clonotype was counted a few times. The V gene is TRBV12-3 or TRBV12-4, the J gene TRBJ1-6, with 10 nucleotides matching TRBD1. The CDR3 extends over 16 amino acids. Losses at the gene ends were 3 bases for V and 3 bases for J; bases not matched to a gene: 2. CDR3 sequence: CASSLTGGLYNSPLHF. The CDR3 region has the DNA TGTGCCAGCAGTTTGACAGGGGGCCTCTATAATTCACCCCTCCACTTT.

This clonotype has at least ten counts. CDR3 amino acids: CATRTGSTEAFF. CDR3 DNA sequence: TGTGCCACGAGGACAGGGAGCACTGAAGCTTTCTTT. This rearrangement joins TRBV19 to TRBJ1-1, with 8 bases that match TRBD1. CDR3 length: 12 residues. Looked up from germline, CDR1 is LNHDA and CDR2 is SQIVND (reference sequence). The junction had 5 bases not matched to a gene; V was cut back by 10 bases and J by 4 bases.

This clonotype was found a few times. In DNA form, the CDR3 reads TGCGCCAGCAGCGACTTGACCGGGGAAGAGCAGTACTTC. Its protein is CASSDLTGEEQYF. The chain uses TRBV5-1 and TRBJ2-7; possible D gene TRBD2, 5 bases. The CDR3 covers 13 residues. With 4 bases removed from V and 7 bases from J, the gap between germline ends came to 15 bases. Germline V gene sequence: CDR1 SGHRS, CDR2 YFSETQ.